Below, 32 T cell receptor beta chains from the same sample are listed, as sequenced in a study of cytomegalovirus exposure and HLA in healthy donors. With 60 Vbeta and 13 Jbeta primers, the PCR was carried out. Data came from immunoSEQ multiplex PCR; TCRdb stores just in-frame clones and leaves some out. The sample has some 190,000 clones, 70% to 85% seen once. Sequenced material: PBMCs. These receptors originate from a man aged 40-50 years in good health and CMV-seropositive.

The rearrangement uses TRBV6-5 and TRBJ1-5; D ambiguous. The length of the CDR3 is 13 residues. V lost 3 bases and J lost 3, with 6 bases in between. From germline, CDR1 is MNHEY and CDR2 SVGAGI. The chain's CDR3 is CASSYQINQPQHF. The CDR3 DNA sequence: TGTGCCAGCAGTTATCAGATCAATCAGCCCCAGCATTTT.

The rearrangement joins TRBV19 to TRBJ2-5; perhaps TRBD2 as D (5 bases). CDR3 length: 16 residues. V was cut by 6 bases and J by 2 bases, with 19 bases left in between. The germline V gene encodes CDR1 LNHDA and CDR2 SQIVND (reference sequence). The CDR3 DNA reads as TGTGCCAGTAGCCTAGGGTGGGGAGCCCTTCAAGAGACCCAGTACTTC. Amino acid sequence: CASSLGWGALQETQYF.

The chain combines TRBV7-8 with TRBJ2-7; maybe TRBD2 (6 bases). Germline V lookup: CDR1 SGHVS, CDR2 FQNEAQ. V gave up 1 base and J gave up 9 bases, with 10 bases separating them. The CDR3 loop spans 12 amino acids. The CDR3 DNA follows: TGTGCCAGCAGCTTAGAGGACTATAGGCAGTACTTC. Protein sequence: CASSLEDYRQYF.

This clone was observed a single time. The chain has TRBV2 and TRBJ1-5; no definite D call. This CDR3 spans 14 amino acids. Per the germline V gene, CDR1 is SNHLY and CDR2 is FYNNEI. V lost 2 bases, J lost 2 bases, and 7 bases lay in between. This CDR3 is CASSEFGGNQPQHF. CDR3 bases: TGTGCCAGCAGTGAATTCGGAGGCAATCAGCCCCAGCATTTT.

The chain employs TRBV19 and TRBJ2-5; 10 bases agree with TRBD2. In germline, CDR1 is LNHDA, CDR2 SQIVND (reference sequence). The CDR3 loop spans 16 amino acids. The ends lost 3 bases at V and 5 bases at J; junction bases unmatched: 9. The CDR3 protein is CASSMSPAGGWETQYF. Here the CDR3 DNA reads TGTGCCAGTAGTATGAGCCCAGCGGGAGGGTGGGAGACCCAGTACTTC.

This chain links TRBV7-9 with TRBJ2-1, with TRBD2 matching 8 bases. CDR3 length equals 15 residues. In germline, CDR1 is SEHNR, CDR2 FQNEAQ (reference sequence). The V and J ends lost 0 bases and 7 bases, in that order; junction bases with no gene match: 5. This chain's CDR3 is CASSLAAGVANEQFF. Here the CDR3 DNA reads TGTGCCAGCAGCTTAGCAGCGGGAGTAGCTAATGAGCAGTTCTTC.

The chain is built from TRBV6-5 and TRBJ1-2, with 7 bases aligning to TRBD1. Germline CDR1 reads MNHEY; CDR2 reads SVGAGI. Unmatched junction bases numbered 13, after V lost 6 bases and J lost 6 bases. The CDR3 runs 15 residues. This CDR3 is CASSPTGTEGDGYTF. The CDR3 nucleotides are TGTGCCAGCAGCCCAACCGGGACAGAGGGGGATGGCTACACCTTC.

The count of this clone is one. V and J are TRBV6-5 and TRBJ1-4; maybe TRBD1 (5 bases). V was clipped by 5 bases and J by 8 bases, with 15 bases between them. CDR1 MNHEY and CDR2 SVGAGI come from the germline V gene. The length of the CDR3 is 14 residues. CDR3 residues: CASSHQGVGEKLFF. The CDR3 DNA reads TGTGCCAGCAGTCATCAAGGGGTGGGGGAAAAACTGTTTTTT.

This clone has just a few counts. The rearrangement links TRBV4-2 to TRBJ2-3; no clear D. The CDR3 consists of 17 residues. Between the trimmed V and J ends, which lost 1 base and 1 base, there was a span of 15 bases. Germline V lookup: CDR1 LGHNA, CDR2 YNFKEQ. This chain's CDR3 is CASSQAGSSEGTDTQYF. CDR3 nucleotides: TGTGCCAGCAGCCAAGCCGGGTCGAGTGAGGGCACAGATACGCAGTATTTT.

The chain uses TRBV27 and TRBJ1-5; tentatively, D is TRBD1 (5 bases). The CDR3 is 14 residues long. Trimming stripped 6 bases from V and 0 bases from J, with 9 bases between. Looked up from germline, CDR1 is MNHEY and CDR2 is SMNVEV (reference sequence). CDR3 nucleotides: TGTGCCAGCAGCCAGGGTCATAGCAATCAGCCCCAGCATTTT. Residues: CASSQGHSNQPQHF.

The DNA of the CDR3 is TGTGCCAGCAGCTTGGGCGGGGGCGCGGAATACGAGCAGTACTTC. It codes for CASSLGGGAEYEQYF. The J gene is TRBJ2-7, the V gene TRBV11-3; maybe TRBD2 (7 bases). The germline V and J ends were trimmed by 3 bases and 4 bases, with 16 bases remaining between them. The CDR3 sequence is 15 residues long. Germline V gene lookup returns CDR1 SGHNT and CDR2 YENEEA.

The rearrangement uses TRBV7-9 and TRBJ2-3; D is perhaps TRBD2 (6 bases). Trimming left V 4 bases short and J 2 bases short, with 25 bases between. Germline-derived CDR1 and CDR2 are SEHNR and FQNEAQ (reference sequence). The CDR3 sequence is 19 residues long. CDR3 protein: CASSSTLPEGPSATDTQYF. The CDR3 DNA reads TGTGCCAGCAGCTCTACTCTTCCTGAAGGCCCTAGCGCCACAGATACGCAGTATTTT.

In the case of this clone: One end of the junction fails to match germline, which may point to a read error. The V and J genes are TRBV5-4 and TRBJ1-1, with 7 bases fitting TRBD1. This CDR3 has 15 amino acids. Germline assignment: CDR1 SGHNT and CDR2 YYREEE (reference sequence). The chain's CDR3 is CTSSLMETGVTEAFF. The CDR3 nucleotides are TGTACCAGCAGCTTGATGGAAACAGGGGTCACTGAAGCTTTCTTT.

This chain connects TRBV6-5 to TRBJ2-1; the D gene is possibly TRBD2 (5 bases). V was pared by 5 bases and J by 7 bases, with 12 bases between. The CDR3 sequence is 13 residues long. The germline gives CDR1 MNHEY, CDR2 SVGAGI. The CDR3, as DNA: TGTGCCAGCAGTCTCGGGGTCCCAAATGAGCAGTTCTTC. This gives the protein CASSLGVPNEQFF.

This clone was counted once. The junction departs from the called germline gene at one end, perhaps through a read error. The chain carries TRBV7-9 and TRBJ2-1, with 14 bases aligning to TRBD2. The CDR3 consists of 19 residues. The V gene's germline CDR1 is SEHNR and CDR2 FQNEAQ (reference sequence). The CDR3 DNA is TGTGCCAGCAGCTCGCCGACTAGCGGGAGGGCTCCCTCCTCCAATGAGCAGTTCTTC. The encoded protein is CASSSPTSGRAPSSNEQFF.

The chain carries TRBV19 and TRBJ2-1, with TRBD2 matching 8 bases. This CDR3 region has 14 residues. CDR1 LNHDA and CDR2 SQIVND come from the germline V gene (reference sequence). The V gene end was trimmed by 4 bases and the J gene end by 4 bases; junction bases not matched to a gene: 3. The CDR3 loop is CASSKLADYNEQFF. The CDR3 nucleotides read TGTGCCAGTAGTAAACTAGCGGATTACAATGAGCAGTTCTTC.

The chain has TRBV29-1 and TRBJ2-2; 11 nucleotides agree with TRBD1. The J segment lost 4 bases and the V segment lost 4 bases, leaving 8 bases of the junction unmatched. Germline-derived CDR1 and CDR2 are SQVTM and ANQGSEA. CDR3 size: 16 residues. In DNA form, the CDR3 reads TGCAGCGTTGTGTCAGGACAGGGGGCGAGCACCGGGGAGCTGTTTTTT. It codes for CSVVSGQGASTGELFF.

J is TRBJ2-2 and V is TRBV6-5, with a weak D call TRBD1 (6 bases). The CDR3 is 14 amino acids. Between the trimmed V and J ends, which lost 10 bases and 0 bases, there was a span of 12 bases. Germline CDR1 reads MNHEY; CDR2 reads SVGAGI. CDR3 in DNA: TGTGCCACCCGGACAGCCGCGAACACCGGGGAGCTGTTTTTT. Translating gives CATRTAANTGELFF.

The chain is built from TRBV7-8 and TRBJ1-3; the match to TRBD1 covers 7 bases. V was clipped by 5 bases and J by 4 bases; unmatched bases: 5. The CDR3 is made up of 14 amino acids. Germline-derived CDR1 and CDR2 are SGHVS and FQNEAQ. The CDR3 loop is CASSPGTAGNTIYF. As DNA, the CDR3 is TGTGCCAGCAGCCCTGGGACAGCGGGAAACACCATATATTTT.

V gene TRBV9 combines with J gene TRBJ1-2; possible D gene TRBD1, 5 bases. CDR3 length: 15 amino acids. Germline V gene sequence: CDR1 SGDLS, CDR2 YYNGEE. The ends were cut back, 4 bases at V and 6 bases at J, with 19 bases in the middle. CDR3 sequence: CASSPRPTVFDGYTF. CDR3 nucleotide sequence: TGTGCCAGCAGCCCACGCCCGACAGTGTTCGATGGCTACACCTTC. The full variable domain, rest sourced from reference TRBV9 and TRBJ1-2, is DSGVTQTPKHLITATGQRVTLRCSPRSGDLSVYWYQQSLDQGLQFLIQYYNGEERAKGNILERFSAQQFPDLHSELNLSSLELGDSALYFCASSPRPTVFDGYTFGSGTRLTVV.

The chain employs TRBV19 and TRBJ1-1; 8 bases line up with TRBD1. The germline gives CDR1 LNHDA, CDR2 SQIVND (reference sequence). This CDR3 contains 14 residues. V lost 4 bases to trimming and J lost 2 bases; unmatched junction nucleotides: 3. CDR3 DNA sequence: TGTGCCAGTAGTAGTACAGGGGGAAACACTGAAGCTTTCTTT. Translating it yields CASSSTGGNTEAFF.

CDR3 protein: CASSIRGYTEAFF. CDR3 nucleotides: TGTGCCAGTAGTATTCGCGGATACACTGAAGCTTTCTTT. The chain joins TRBV19 to TRBJ1-1, with no clear D. The germline gives CDR1 LNHDA, CDR2 SQIVND (reference sequence). V was cut by 3 bases and J by 3 bases, with 8 bases left in between. CDR3 length: 13 amino acids.

This rearrangement joins TRBV5-1 to TRBJ2-7; 8 bases align to TRBD1. The CDR3 is 14 residues long. Per germline, CDR1 SGHRS and CDR2 YFSETQ. Trimming at V came to 1 base and at J to 3 bases, leaving 3 bases not matched to a gene. CDR3 sequence (DNA): TGCGCCAGCAGCTTGCAAGGACAGGGCTACGAGCAGTACTTC. Translation gives CASSLQGQGYEQYF. Full variable domain (remainder filled in from reference TRBV5-1 and TRBJ2-7): KAGVTQTPRYLIKTRGQQVTLSCSPISGHRSVSWYQQTPGQGLQFLFEYFSETQRNKGNFPGRFSGRQFSNSRSEMNVSTLELGDSALYLCASSLQGQGYEQYFGPGTRLTVT.

Here the CDR3 DNA reads TGTGCCAGCAGCCCCGACAGGTTCTATGGCTACACCTTC. This gives the protein CASSPDRFYGYTF. The chain couples TRBV6-5 to TRBJ1-2; D possibly corresponds to TRBD1 (6 bases). The V end lost 6 bases, the J end lost 4 bases, and 12 bases lay between the germline ends. The CDR3 loop spans 13 amino acids. Germline V CDR1 and CDR2: MNHEY, SVGAGI.

This clone came up once. The rearrangement joins TRBV6-1 to TRBJ1-1; D is possibly TRBD1 (6 bases). The CDR3 is 13 amino acids. Germline CDR1 MNHNS, CDR2 SASEGT. Trimming stripped 7 bases from V and 4 bases from J, with 13 bases between. CDR3 sequence reads: CASIAGQLTEAFF. CDR3 DNA: TGTGCCAGCATTGCCGGACAGCTCACTGAAGCTTTCTTT.

To note about this clone: At one end, the junction sequence differs from germline, possibly due to a read error. The chain couples TRBV5-1 to TRBJ2-5; 7 bases are a match to TRBD1. Germline V CDR1 and CDR2: SGHRS, YFSETQ. This CDR3 comprises 15 residues. DNA for the CDR3: TGTGCCAGCAGCTTGGTGGGACAGAGACAAGAGACCCAGTACTTC. Protein: CASSLVGQRQETQYF.

The CDR3, as DNA: TGTGCCAGCAGCGTCAGTTTAGCCAAAAACATTCAGTACTTC. This translates into CASSVSLAKNIQYF. V gene TRBV6-1 combines with J gene TRBJ2-4; D is unclear. The germline gives CDR1 MNHNS, CDR2 SASEGT. V shed 6 bases and J shed 0 bases, with 9 bases lying between them. This CDR3 contains 14 residues.

The rearrangement uses TRBV5-1 and TRBJ1-6; 8 nucleotides match TRBD1. This CDR3 has 14 amino acids. Looked up from germline, CDR1 is SGHRS and CDR2 is YFSETQ. J gave up 8 bases and V 4 bases, and 5 bases lay outside the gene matches. Written as DNA, the CDR3 is TGCGCCAGCAGCCCACAGGGGGACCATTCACCCCTCCACTTT. Residues: CASSPQGDHSPLHF.

The rearrangement joins TRBV5-6 to TRBJ2-7, with D perhaps matching TRBD2 (6 bases). Germline CDR1 SGHDT, CDR2 YYEEEE. The V end lost 4 bases, the J end lost 2 bases, and 22 bases lay between the germline ends. This CDR3 has 17 residues. The CDR3 sequence: CASSRGDGGGTTYEQYF. The CDR3 nucleotides are TGTGCCAGCAGCCGGGGAGACGGGGGTGGTACCACCTACGAGCAGTACTTC.

This chain links TRBV7-9 with TRBJ1-4, with D unresolved. Germline CDR1 reads SEHNR; CDR2 reads FQNEAQ (reference sequence). Trimming removed 1 base at V and 6 bases at J, with 12 bases between. The CDR3 contains 15 residues. CDR3 DNA sequence: TGTGCCAGCAGCTTAGTAGAGAGTTCTCATGAAAAACTGTTTTTT. Translated, it gives CASSLVESSHEKLFF.

There are many counts of this clone. The chain employs TRBV7-7 and TRBJ2-6; maybe TRBD2 (5 bases). The germline V gene has CDR1 SSHAT and CDR2 FNYEAQ (reference sequence). Trimming left V 5 bases short and J 3 bases short, with 14 bases between. This CDR3 region has 16 residues. CDR3 DNA sequence: TGTGCCAGCAGCCCGGGTAGAGGGAGTGGGGCCAACGTCCTGACTTTC. Protein: CASSPGRGSGANVLTF. Together with reference TRBV7-7 and TRBJ2-6, the CDR3 gives the full variable domain: GAGVSQSPRYKVTKRGQDVTLRCDPISSHATLYWYQQALGQGPEFLTYFNYEAQPDKSGLPSDRFSAERPEGSISTLTIQRTEQRDSAMYRCASSPGRGSGANVLTFGAGSRLTVL.

The chain couples TRBV7-9 to TRBJ2-3; D possibly corresponds to TRBD1 (5 bases). V was clipped by 4 bases and J by 2 bases, with 13 bases between them. The CDR3 consists of 15 residues. Per germline, CDR1 SEHNR and CDR2 FQNEAQ (reference sequence). CDR3 DNA: TGTGCCAGCAGCTCCACCGCAGGGCCCACAGATACGCAGTATTTT. This sequence encodes CASSSTAGPTDTQYF.